These 15 T cell receptor beta chains came from one sample sequenced in a study of neurological immune-mediated disorders. TCRdb re-derived calls from the 5' RACE reads in MiXCR, one entry per CDR3 protein. In the table there are 55,000 or so distinct CDR3 sequences, 4% of which are singletons. Material for sequencing was CD4+ T cells from blood. Receptor source: a woman aged 40 to 50 with multiple sclerosis.

This clonotype has a count of ten or more. The rearrangement uses TRBV25-1 and TRBJ2-2; 9 nucleotides align to TRBD1. The junction had 12 bases not matched to a gene; V was cut back by 3 bases and J by 7 bases. Germline CDR1 and CDR2: MGHDK and SYGVNS. The CDR3 length is 17 residues. CDR3 DNA: TGTGCCAGCAGTGATTTGGGACAGGGCATTCACGGCGGGGAGCTGTTTTTT. This sequence encodes CASSDLGQGIHGGELFF.

This clonotype was counted many times. The CDR3 region is CSVARGANEKLFF. The CDR3 DNA sequence: TGCAGCGTTGCGAGGGGGGCTAATGAAAAACTGTTTTTT. The chain is built from TRBV29-1 and TRBJ1-4, with D perhaps TRBD1 (6 bases). Germline assignment: CDR1 SQVTM and CDR2 ANQGSEA. This CDR3 comprises 13 residues. Trimming cost V 4 bases and J 3 bases, with 9 bases left between them.

This clonotype has at least ten counts. DNA for the CDR3: TGTGCCAGCAGCTTGGAAGGGGCAAACCCTACTGAAGCTTTCTTT. Translating it yields CASSLEGANPTEAFF. This chain connects TRBV5-5 to TRBJ1-1, with a possible D match to TRBD1 (5 bases). The V end was cut by 0 bases, the J end by 5 bases, with 14 bases between. Germline CDR1 SGHKS, CDR2 YYEKEE (reference sequence). This CDR3 spans 15 amino acids.

This clonotype was detected many times. V is TRBV30 and J is TRBJ1-1, with D tentatively TRBD1 (6 bases). The CDR3 runs 13 residues. Germline V gives CDR1 GTSNPN, CDR2 SVGIG (reference sequence). V was clipped by 3 bases and J by 4 bases, with 12 bases between them. The CDR3 region has the DNA TGTGCCTGGAGGCGACAGGACGGCACTGAAGCTTTCTTT. Residues: CAWRRQDGTEAFF.

Ten or more counts support this clonotype. The chain links TRBV4-1 to TRBJ1-5, with 8 bases fitting TRBD1. The CDR3 runs to 16 residues. Germline assignment: CDR1 MGHRA and CDR2 YSYEKL. V lost 3 bases and J lost 5; bases outside the gene matches: 9. Here the CDR3 reads CASSQRQGRGDQPQHF. The CDR3 DNA reads TGCGCCAGCAGCCAGAGACAGGGGAGGGGGGATCAGCCCCAGCATTTT.

This clonotype was recorded many times. The chain uses TRBV20-1 and TRBJ2-1; D could derive from TRBD1 or TRBD2 (6 bases each). Germline-derived CDR1 and CDR2 are DFQATT and SNEGSKA (reference sequence). V was cut by 5 bases and J by 10 bases, with 21 bases left in between. CDR3 length: 14 amino acids. CDR3 residues: CSAPERRGAREQFF. In DNA, the CDR3 is TGCAGTGCTCCAGAGCGGAGGGGGGCCAGGGAGCAGTTCTTC.

At least ten counts were recorded for this clonotype. This sequence joins TRBV10-3 and TRBJ1-2; 7 bases match TRBD1. The CDR3 has 14 amino acids. Unmatched junction bases numbered 9, after V lost 6 bases and J lost 5 bases. The germline V gene encodes CDR1 ENHRY and CDR2 SYGVKD. In DNA form, the CDR3 reads TGTGCCATCAGAAGCAGGGGGACTTTATATGGCTACACCTTC. Its protein product is CAIRSRGTLYGYTF.

The table lists this clonotype with many counts. V usage is TRBV10-3 and J usage is TRBJ2-7, with D hard to call. In germline, CDR1 is ENHRY, CDR2 SYGVKD. V lost 8 bases to trimming and J lost 6 bases, with 17 bases between them. This CDR3 spans 13 amino acids. Here the CDR3 reads CAIVAKAAGEQYF. CDR3 nucleotides: TGTGCCATCGTGGCGAAGGCGGCCGGCGAGCAGTACTTC.

This clonotype was counted many times. The rearrangement uses TRBV6-1 and TRBJ2-1; D perhaps matches TRBD1 (6 bases). Between the trimmed V and J ends, which lost 6 bases and 2 bases, there was a span of 8 bases. The CDR3 is 13 amino acids. From germline, CDR1 is MNHNS and CDR2 SASEGT. CDR3 DNA: TGTGCCAGCAGACAGGGACCCTACAATGAGCAGTTCTTC. Amino acids: CASRQGPYNEQFF.

This clonotype was recorded at least ten times. CDR3 protein: CASSRLPPDQPQHF. The CDR3 nucleotides are TGTGCCAGCAGTCGCCTGCCGCCGGATCAGCCCCAGCATTTT. The V and J genes are TRBV6-6 and TRBJ1-5, with unresolved D. CDR1 is MNHNY and CDR2 is SVGAGI in the germline V gene (reference sequence). V shed 5 bases and J shed 5 bases, with 13 bases lying between them. This CDR3 is built from 14 residues.

In its sample, this clonotype was seen many times. The gene calls are TRBV5-1 and TRBJ1-3; TRBD1 might be the D (6 bases). The CDR3 extends over 15 amino acids. The germline V gene encodes CDR1 SGHRS and CDR2 YFSETQ. V was trimmed by 3 bases and J by 4 bases, leaving 14 bases between them. The CDR3 is CASSSTTGLGNTIYF. DNA for the CDR3: TGCGCCAGCAGCTCGACGACAGGCCTCGGAAACACCATATATTTT.

This clonotype was observed at least ten times. The chain links TRBV7-2 to TRBJ2-3, with D unclear. V was trimmed by 5 bases and J by 0 bases, leaving 9 bases between them. The V gene's germline CDR1 is SGHTA and CDR2 FQGNSA. This CDR3 comprises 14 residues. CDR3 sequence (DNA): TGTGCCAGCAGCATCGTGGCTAGCACAGATACGCAGTATTTT. It yields the protein CASSIVASTDTQYF.

This clonotype was seen many times. The DNA of the CDR3 is TGTGCCAGCAGCCAAGACCCCCGGGTAGGGGGGCCGGGGACCGGGGAGCTGTTTTTT. Amino acids: CASSQDPRVGGPGTGELFF. The chain combines TRBV3-1 with TRBJ2-2; D is perhaps TRBD1 or TRBD2 (6 bases each). The ends were cut back, 0 bases at V and 5 bases at J, with 22 bases in the middle. Germline CDR1 reads LGHDT; CDR2 reads YNNKEL (reference sequence). The CDR3 runs 19 residues.

This clonotype was observed at least ten times. V and J are TRBV10-3 and TRBJ1-6, with TRBD1 identical over 9 bases. The germline V gene encodes CDR1 ENHRY and CDR2 SYGVKD. The CDR3 extends over 13 amino acids. Trimming removed 10 bases from V and 13 bases from J; junction bases left unmatched: 11. The CDR3 DNA reads as TGTGCCACCTCACCGGGACAGGGCGACCCCCTCCACTTT. As protein: CATSPGQGDPLHF.

This clonotype was seen at least ten times. The genes are TRBV10-3 and TRBJ2-3; TRBD2 aligns across 13 bases. Germline assignment: CDR1 ENHRY and CDR2 SYGVKD. Germline trimming cut 4 bases from V and 3 bases from J; bases unmatched to any gene: 4. There are 16 residues in the CDR3. The DNA for the CDR3 is TGTGCCATCAGTGGCGGACTAGCGGGGGTGACAGATACGCAGTATTTT. Its protein product is CAISGGLAGVTDTQYF.